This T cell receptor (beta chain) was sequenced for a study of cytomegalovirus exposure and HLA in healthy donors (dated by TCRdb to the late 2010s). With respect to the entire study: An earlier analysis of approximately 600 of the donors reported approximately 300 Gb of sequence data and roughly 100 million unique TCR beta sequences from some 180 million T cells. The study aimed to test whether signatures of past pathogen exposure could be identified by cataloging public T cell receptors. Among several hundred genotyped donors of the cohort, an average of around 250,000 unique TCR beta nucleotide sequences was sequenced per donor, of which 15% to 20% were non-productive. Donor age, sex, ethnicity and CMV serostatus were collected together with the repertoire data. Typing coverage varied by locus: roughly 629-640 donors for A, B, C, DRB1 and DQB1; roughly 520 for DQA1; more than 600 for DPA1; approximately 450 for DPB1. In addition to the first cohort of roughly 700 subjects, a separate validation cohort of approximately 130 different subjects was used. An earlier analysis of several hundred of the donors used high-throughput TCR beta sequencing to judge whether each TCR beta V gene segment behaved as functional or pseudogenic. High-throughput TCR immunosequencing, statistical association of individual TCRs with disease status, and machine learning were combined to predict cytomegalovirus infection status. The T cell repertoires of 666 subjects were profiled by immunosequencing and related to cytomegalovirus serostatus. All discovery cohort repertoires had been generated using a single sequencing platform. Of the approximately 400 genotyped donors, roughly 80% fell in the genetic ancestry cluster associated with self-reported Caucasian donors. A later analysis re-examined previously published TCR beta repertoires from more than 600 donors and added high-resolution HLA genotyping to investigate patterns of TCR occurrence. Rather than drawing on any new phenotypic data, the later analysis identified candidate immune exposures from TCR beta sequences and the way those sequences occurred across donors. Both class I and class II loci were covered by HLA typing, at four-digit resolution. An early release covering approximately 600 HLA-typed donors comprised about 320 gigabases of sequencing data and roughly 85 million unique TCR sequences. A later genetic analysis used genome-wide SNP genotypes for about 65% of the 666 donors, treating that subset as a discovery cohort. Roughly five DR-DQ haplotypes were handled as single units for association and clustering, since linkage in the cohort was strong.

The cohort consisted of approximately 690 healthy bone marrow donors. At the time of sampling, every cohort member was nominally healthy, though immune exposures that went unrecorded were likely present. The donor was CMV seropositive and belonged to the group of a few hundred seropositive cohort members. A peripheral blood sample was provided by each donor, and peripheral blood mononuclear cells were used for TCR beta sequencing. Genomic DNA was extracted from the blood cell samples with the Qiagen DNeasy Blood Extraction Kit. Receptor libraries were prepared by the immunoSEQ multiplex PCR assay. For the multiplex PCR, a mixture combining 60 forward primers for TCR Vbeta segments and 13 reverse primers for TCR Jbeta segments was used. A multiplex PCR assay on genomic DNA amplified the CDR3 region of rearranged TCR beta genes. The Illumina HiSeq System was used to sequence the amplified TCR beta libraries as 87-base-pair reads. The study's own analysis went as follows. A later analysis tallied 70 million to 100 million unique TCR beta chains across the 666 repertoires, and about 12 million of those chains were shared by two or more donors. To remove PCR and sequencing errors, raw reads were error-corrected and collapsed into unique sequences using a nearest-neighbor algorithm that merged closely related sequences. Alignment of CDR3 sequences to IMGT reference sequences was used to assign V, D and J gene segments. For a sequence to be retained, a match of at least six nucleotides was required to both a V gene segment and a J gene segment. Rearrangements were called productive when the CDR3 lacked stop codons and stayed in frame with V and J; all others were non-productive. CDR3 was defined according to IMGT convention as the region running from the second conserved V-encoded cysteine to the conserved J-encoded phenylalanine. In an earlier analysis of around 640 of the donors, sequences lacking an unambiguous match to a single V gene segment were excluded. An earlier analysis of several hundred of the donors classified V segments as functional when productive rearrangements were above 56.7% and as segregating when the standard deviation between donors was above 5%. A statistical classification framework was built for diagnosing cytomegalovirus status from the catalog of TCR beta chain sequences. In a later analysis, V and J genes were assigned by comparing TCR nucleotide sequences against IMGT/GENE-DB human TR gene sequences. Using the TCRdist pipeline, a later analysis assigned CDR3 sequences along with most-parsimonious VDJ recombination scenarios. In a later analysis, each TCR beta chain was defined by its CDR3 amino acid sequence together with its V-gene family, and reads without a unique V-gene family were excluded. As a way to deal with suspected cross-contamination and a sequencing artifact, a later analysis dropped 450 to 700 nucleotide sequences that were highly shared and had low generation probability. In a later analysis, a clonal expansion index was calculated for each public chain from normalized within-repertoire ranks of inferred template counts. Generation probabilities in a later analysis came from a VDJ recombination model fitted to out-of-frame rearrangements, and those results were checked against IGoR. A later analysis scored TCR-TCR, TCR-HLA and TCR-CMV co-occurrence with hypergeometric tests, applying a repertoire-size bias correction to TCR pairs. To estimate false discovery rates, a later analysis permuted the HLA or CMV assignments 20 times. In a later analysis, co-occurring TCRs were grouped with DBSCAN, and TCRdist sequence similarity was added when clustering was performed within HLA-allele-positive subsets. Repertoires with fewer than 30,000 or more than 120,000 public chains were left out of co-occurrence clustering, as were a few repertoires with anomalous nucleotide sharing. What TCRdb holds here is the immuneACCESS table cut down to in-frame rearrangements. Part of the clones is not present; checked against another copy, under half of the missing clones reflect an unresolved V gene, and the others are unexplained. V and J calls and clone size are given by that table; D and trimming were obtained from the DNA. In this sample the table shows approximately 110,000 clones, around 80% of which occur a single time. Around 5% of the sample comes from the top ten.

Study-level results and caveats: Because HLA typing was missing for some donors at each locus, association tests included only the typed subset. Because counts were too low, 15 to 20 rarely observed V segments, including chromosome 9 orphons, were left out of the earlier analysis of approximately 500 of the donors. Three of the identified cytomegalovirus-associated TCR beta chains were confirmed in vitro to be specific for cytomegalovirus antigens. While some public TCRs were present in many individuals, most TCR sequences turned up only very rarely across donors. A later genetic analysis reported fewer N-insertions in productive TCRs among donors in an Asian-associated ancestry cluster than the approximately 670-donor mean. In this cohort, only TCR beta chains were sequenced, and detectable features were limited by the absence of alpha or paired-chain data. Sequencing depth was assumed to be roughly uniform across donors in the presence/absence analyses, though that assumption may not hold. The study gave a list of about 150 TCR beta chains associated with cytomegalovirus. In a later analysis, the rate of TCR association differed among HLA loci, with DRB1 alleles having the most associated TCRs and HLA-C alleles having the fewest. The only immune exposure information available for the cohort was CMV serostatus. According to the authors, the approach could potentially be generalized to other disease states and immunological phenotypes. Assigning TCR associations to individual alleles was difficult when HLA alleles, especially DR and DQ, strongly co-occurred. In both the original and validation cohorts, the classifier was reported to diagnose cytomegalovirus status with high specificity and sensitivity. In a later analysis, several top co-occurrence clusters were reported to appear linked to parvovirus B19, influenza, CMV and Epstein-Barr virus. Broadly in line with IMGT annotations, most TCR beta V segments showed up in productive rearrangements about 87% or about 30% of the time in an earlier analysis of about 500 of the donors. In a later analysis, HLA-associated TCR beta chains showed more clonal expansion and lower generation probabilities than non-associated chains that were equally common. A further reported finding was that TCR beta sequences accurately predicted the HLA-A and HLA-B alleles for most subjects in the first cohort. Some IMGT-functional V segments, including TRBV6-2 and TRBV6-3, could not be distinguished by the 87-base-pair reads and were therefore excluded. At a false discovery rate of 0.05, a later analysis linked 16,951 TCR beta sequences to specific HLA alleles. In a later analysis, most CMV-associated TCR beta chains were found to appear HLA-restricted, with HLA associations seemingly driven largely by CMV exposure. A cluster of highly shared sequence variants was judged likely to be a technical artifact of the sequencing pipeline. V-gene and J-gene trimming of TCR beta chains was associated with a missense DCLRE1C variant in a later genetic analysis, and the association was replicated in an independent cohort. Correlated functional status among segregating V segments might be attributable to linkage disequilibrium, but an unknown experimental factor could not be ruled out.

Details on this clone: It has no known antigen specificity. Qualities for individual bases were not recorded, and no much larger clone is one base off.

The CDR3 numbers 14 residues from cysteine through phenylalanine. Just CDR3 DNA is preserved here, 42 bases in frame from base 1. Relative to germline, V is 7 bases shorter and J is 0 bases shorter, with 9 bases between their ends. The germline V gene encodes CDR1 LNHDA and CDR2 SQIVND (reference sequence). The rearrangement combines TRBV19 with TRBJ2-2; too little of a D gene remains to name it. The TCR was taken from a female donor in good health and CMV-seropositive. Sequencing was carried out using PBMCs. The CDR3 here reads CASTPGSNTGELFF. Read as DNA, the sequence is TGTGCCAGTACCCCGGGTTCGAACACCGGGGAGCTGTTTTTT.